The source of this T cell receptor (beta chain) is a study of blood T cell repertoires in COVID-19. Germline assignment: CDR1 SGHDT and CDR2 YYEEEE. The V end lost 5 bases, the J end lost 1 base, and 15 bases lay between the germline ends. The CDR3 length is 16 residues. Original processing methods: Amplifying reference gene primers gave estimates of nucleated cell counts. Here immunoSEQ multiplex PCR was the method, and the copy in TCRdb shows in-frame clones only, minus some. The V and J calls and the clone size are those of that table, but D and trimming were determined from the DNA. The sample lists approximately 160,000 clones; 65% to 85% were seen once.

The clonotype was recovered from a woman in her fifties or sixties with acute or convalescent COVID-19. The J gene is TRBJ2-2, the V gene TRBV5-6; possible D gene TRBD2, 7 bases. The sequencing input was peripheral blood. This CDR3 is CASRITGGQNTGELFF. The CDR3 DNA reads as TGTGCCAGCAGAATCACCGGGGGGCAGAACACCGGGGAGCTGTTTTTT. Full variable domain (outside the CDR3, taken from reference TRBV5-6 and TRBJ2-2): DAGVTQSPTHLIKTRGQQVTLRCSPKSGHDTVSWYQQALGQGPQFIFQYYEEEERQRGNFPDRFSGHQFPNYSSELNVNALLLGDSALYLCASRITGGQNTGELFFGEGSRLTVL.